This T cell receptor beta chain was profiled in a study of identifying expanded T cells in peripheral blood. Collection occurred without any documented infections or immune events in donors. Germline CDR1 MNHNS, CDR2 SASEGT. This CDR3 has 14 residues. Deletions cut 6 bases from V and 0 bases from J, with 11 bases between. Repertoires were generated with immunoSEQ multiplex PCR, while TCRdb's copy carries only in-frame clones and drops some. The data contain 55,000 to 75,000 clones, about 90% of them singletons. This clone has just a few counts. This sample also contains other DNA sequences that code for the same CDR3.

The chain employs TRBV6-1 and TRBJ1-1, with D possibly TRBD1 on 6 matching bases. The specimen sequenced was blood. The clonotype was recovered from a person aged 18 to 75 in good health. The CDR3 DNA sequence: TGTGCCAGCAGCCGACAGGTTATGAACACTGAAGCTTTCTTT. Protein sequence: CASSRQVMNTEAFF.